This T cell receptor (beta chain) was observed in a study of blood T cell repertoires in COVID-19. Study-level background: Researchers got acute and convalescent COVID-19 samples from the United States, Italy and Spain.

Germline assignment: CDR1 GTSNPN and CDR2 SVGIG (reference sequence). The CDR3 length is 15 residues. V was clipped by 0 bases and J by 6 bases, with 17 bases between them. Some clones are missing from TCRdb's copy, which holds only in-frame ones; the method was immunoSEQ multiplex PCR. The repertoire includes about 500,000 clones, approximately 90% of them detected once, and 0.65% to 0.9% sits in the top ten. Cohorts were determined from participant-reported clinical history. V and J are TRBV30 and TRBJ1-2, with a possible D match to TRBD1 (5 bases). The clonotype originates from a woman aged 18-29 years who had recovered from COVID-19. The sequencing sample was made of PBMCs or T cells enriched from blood (not recorded which). The chain's CDR3 is CAWSVLAGGVNGYTF. The DNA of the CDR3 is TGTGCCTGGAGTGTGTTAGCTGGAGGGGTTAATGGCTACACCTTC. The variable domain in full, completed from reference TRBV30 and TRBJ1-2, reads SQTIHQWPATLVQPVGSPLSLECTVEGTSNPNLYWYRQAAGRGLQLLFYSVGIGQISSEVPQNLSASRPQDRQFILSSKKLLLSDSGFYLCAWSVLAGGVNGYTFGSGTRLTVV.